This T cell receptor beta chain was identified in a study of blood T cell repertoires in COVID-19 (TCRdb year 2020). Study-wide context: Samples covering the acute and convalescent phases of COVID-19 were provided by collaborators in the United States, Italy and Spain. The material from the prospective study consisted of cDNA or gDNA derived from T cells, B-cell-depleted T cells, or PBMCs. The dataset comprised deeply sampled blood TCRbeta repertoires from subjects exposed to, actively infected with, or recovered from COVID-19. The repertoires were released in a freely available public database meant as a resource for research on the immune response to SARS-CoV-2. The samples were drawn from two sources: the first 160 participants of the ongoing ImmuneRACE study, and 1,200 or so subjects contributed by 6 global collaborators. Sample metadata almost always included a de-identified subject ID, COVID-19 status, age in years and sex. Where available, HLA class I and class II types were obtained from metadata supplied by the sample provider rather than from assay-based typing. Study-level results and caveats: The amount of clinical and demographic metadata varied by source and participant and was provided uncurated.

To note about this clone: The antigen it binds to is not known. No base-level quality is on record; no much larger clone is a single base apart.

In the prospective study, participants were roughly 18 to 100 years old, resided in 24 geographic areas of the United States, and were enrolled through a virtual design. To assign participants to cohorts, the prospective study relied on clinical history that participants themselves reported in a screening survey and a study questionnaire. In the prospective study, whole blood, serum and a nasopharyngeal or oropharyngeal swab were collected from each participant by mobile phlebotomists. Over a 2-month period, participants in the prospective study had the option of providing additional blood draws and questionnaires. Blood samples from the prospective study were shipped frozen or at room temperature prior to DNA extraction. TCRbeta CDR3 regions were amplified from genomic DNA using the immunoSEQ Assay, a bias-controlled multiplex PCR. As for how the authors treated the data: Within the assay, amplification of reference gene primers was used to estimate how many nucleated cells each sample contained. To quantify the absolute abundance of each unique TCRbeta CDR3 rearrangement, sequence reads were collapsed and filtered. For each sample, productive Simpson clonality was calculated as the square root of Simpson's diversity index across productive rearrangements. TCRdb mirrors the immuneACCESS table, restricted to in-frame sequences. Some clones are absent from its copies; in checked studies, under half trace to an unresolved V gene, and the reason for the others is unknown. D and trimming were read from the DNA, whereas the V and J calls and clone size are those reported in that table. For this sample the table gives a few hundred thousand clones, of which 65% to 90% were detected only once. 3.5% to 4% of the sample is taken by the ten largest.

From cysteine to phenylalanine, the CDR3 is 16 amino acids long. The only DNA kept is the CDR3, 48 bases in frame from the first base. Trimming accounts for 5 bases at V and 4 bases at J, while the number of junction bases matched to no gene is 9. CDR1 and CDR2 (LNHNV, YYDKDF) derive from the germline V gene (reference sequence). This clonotype was obtained from a woman in her 40s with acute COVID-19. The rearranged chain carries TRBV15 and TRBJ2-7, and TRBD2 aligns with 12 junction nucleotides. The sequencing sample was made of PBMCs or T cells enriched from blood (not recorded which). The sequenced DNA: TGTGCCACCAGCGGAGGGGAGGGACTAGCGGGTTACGAGCAGTACTTC. Its amino acids are CATSGGEGLAGYEQYF. The CDR3 plus the reference TRBV15 and TRBJ2-7 genes for the other parts give the full variable domain: DAMVIQNPRYQVTQFGKPVTLSCSQTLNHNVMYWYQQKSSQAPKLLFHYYDKDFNNEADTPDNFQSRRPNTSFCFLDIRSPGLGDTAMYLCATSGGEGLAGYEQYFGPGTRLTVT.